This T cell receptor (beta chain) derives from a study of low-dose radiotherapy and immunotherapy resistance in tumors. Overall study: Every six weeks patients received intravenous ipilimumab 1 mg/kg, and every two weeks they received intravenous nivolumab 240 mg.

First-strand cDNA relied on TRAV- and TRBV-specific primers spanning alpha and beta chains. A constant-region primer paired with the V-primer adapter amplified TCRs over roughly 18 PCR cycles. TCRdb passed the reads through MiXCR, listing each CDR3 protein once. The sample records 80,000 to 95,000 distinct CDR3 sequences, around 9.2% being singletons. The time point here: before trial treatment. This clonotype was recorded at least ten times. The germline V and J ends were trimmed by 2 bases and 2 bases, with 8 bases remaining between them. The V gene's germline CDR1 is SGHNT and CDR2 YYREEE (reference sequence). The CDR3 extends over 13 amino acids.

The V gene is TRBV5-4, the J gene TRBJ2-7, with D hard to call. The sequenced sample was PBMCs, obtained before treatment. This clonotype originated in a male donor with prostate cancer. CDR3: CASSFGKTYEQYF. CDR3 sequence (DNA): TGTGCCAGCAGCTTTGGAAAAACCTACGAGCAGTACTTC.